These T cell receptor beta chains were read from a single sample in a study of vaccination effects on CD4 cells after COVID-19. Sequenced by immunoSEQ multiplex PCR; TCRdb stores in-frame clones only, minus some. Of tens of thousands of clones in the sample, 73% were seen once. Their antigens are not known. The source was CD4+ T cells from PBMCs cultured with a peptide pool, collected before COVID-19 vaccination. The source is a human donor who had a prior SARS-CoV-2 infection. The CDR3 runs from the conserved cysteine through the conserved F or W. Each record gives: clone size, V gene, J gene, CDR3 length, D gene, CDR3 DNA, CDR3 protein. A D gene is named only where the DNA matches it firmly. Some rows mark clone size as missing; the rest say once, few, many or name a class of expanded clone.

clone size: .
V gene: TRBV18
J gene: TRBJ2-2
CDR3 length: 15
D gene: .
CDR3 DNA: TGTGCCAGCTCCCCTCGGACAGCGCTCACCGGGGAGCTGTTTTTT
CDR3 protein: CASSPRTALTGELFF

clone size: few
V gene: TRBV6-5
J gene: TRBJ2-7
CDR3 length: 15
D gene: .
CDR3 DNA: TGTGCCAGCAGTCAACCGACATATCTCCTCTACGAGCAGTACTTC
CDR3 protein: CASSQPTYLLYEQYF

clone size: .
V gene: TRBV18
J gene: TRBJ1-2
CDR3 length: 14
D gene: .
CDR3 DNA: TGTGCCAGCTCACCACCCCCAGCCGGACATCTCTACACCTTC
CDR3 protein: CASSPPPAGHLYTF

clone size: .
V gene: TRBV25-1
J gene: TRBJ1-6
CDR3 length: 13
D gene: .
CDR3 DNA: TGTGCCAGCAGATTTGCCGGGAATTCACCCCTCCACTTT
CDR3 protein: CASRFAGNSPLHF

clone size: few
V gene: TRBV19
J gene: TRBJ1-6
CDR3 length: 15
D gene: TRBD1
CDR3 DNA: TGTGCCAGTAGTATTTGGGGGACAGGGATGTCACCCCTCCACTTT
CDR3 protein: CASSIWGTGMSPLHF

clone size: .
V gene: TRBV28
J gene: TRBJ1-5
CDR3 length: 15
D gene: TRBD1
CDR3 DNA: TGTGCCAGCAGTTTCCAGGGGGCCCGCAATCAGCCCCAGCATTTT
CDR3 protein: CASSFQGARNQPQHF

clone size: many
V gene: TRBV4-1
J gene: TRBJ1-4
CDR3 length: 16
D gene: TRBD1
CDR3 DNA: TGCGCCAGCAGCCAGGCGACCGGGACAGCTAATGAAAAACTGTTTTTT
CDR3 protein: CASSQATGTANEKLFF

clone size: .
V gene: TRBV2
J gene: TRBJ2-1
CDR3 length: 14
D gene: TRBD2
CDR3 DNA: TGTGCCAGCAGTGTCCTTCCGGGGGGTTCTGAGCAGTTCTTC
CDR3 protein: CASSVLPGGSEQFF

clone size: .
V gene: TRBV7-3
J gene: TRBJ2-1
CDR3 length: 15
D gene: .
CDR3 DNA: TGTGCCAGCAGCTTGGTGTTTAGTGGCTACAATGAGCAGTTCTTC
CDR3 protein: CASSLVFSGYNEQFF

clone size: few
V gene: TRBV4-2
J gene: TRBJ2-3
CDR3 length: 14
D gene: .
CDR3 DNA: TGTGCCAGCAGCCATAGGTCCCGCACAGATACGCAGTATTTT
CDR3 protein: CASSHRSRTDTQYF

clone size: .
V gene: TRBV14
J gene: TRBJ2-7
CDR3 length: 13
D gene: .
CDR3 DNA: TGTGCCAGCAGCCCACAGGGCTCCTACGAGCAGTACTTC
CDR3 protein: CASSPQGSYEQYF

clone size: .
V gene: TRBV6-5
J gene: TRBJ1-1
CDR3 length: 14
D gene: .
CDR3 DNA: TGTGCCAGCAGTTACAACGGCGGGATTACTGAAGCTTTCTTT
CDR3 protein: CASSYNGGITEAFF

clone size: .
V gene: TRBV6-2/TRBV6-3
J gene: TRBJ2-7
CDR3 length: 14
D gene: TRBD1
CDR3 DNA: TGTGCCAGCAGTTACTCACAGGGGTTCTACGAGCAGTACTTC
CDR3 protein: CASSYSQGFYEQYF

clone size: .
V gene: TRBV3-1/TRBV3-2
J gene: TRBJ1-1
CDR3 length: 15
D gene: .
CDR3 DNA: TGTGCCAGCAGCCAAGAAGGAGGACGGAACACTGAAGCTTTCTTT
CDR3 protein: CASSQEGGRNTEAFF

clone size: .
V gene: TRBV19
J gene: TRBJ1-6
CDR3 length: 13
D gene: .
CDR3 DNA: TGTGCCAGTAGTAACCAGGGCCATTCACCCCTCCACTTT
CDR3 protein: CASSNQGHSPLHF

clone size: few
V gene: TRBV5-4
J gene: TRBJ2-7
CDR3 length: 12
D gene: .
CDR3 DNA: TGTGCCAGCAGCTTTGAAACACGCGAGCAGTACTTC
CDR3 protein: CASSFETREQYF

clone size: .
V gene: TRBV19
J gene: TRBJ2-1
CDR3 length: 12
D gene: .
CDR3 DNA: TGTGCCAGTAGTATGTCCGCGGGTCGGCAGTTCTTC
CDR3 protein: CASSMSAGRQFF

clone size: .
V gene: TRBV7-6
J gene: TRBJ2-7
CDR3 length: 15
D gene: TRBD1
CDR3 DNA: TGTGCCAGCAGCTTATCGGACAGGGGGCGCTACGAGCAGTACTTC
CDR3 protein: CASSLSDRGRYEQYF

clone size: few
V gene: TRBV7-9
J gene: TRBJ1-2
CDR3 length: 15
D gene: .
CDR3 DNA: TGTGCCAGCAGCTTTGGCGGGGGTCCTAACTATGGCTACACCTTC
CDR3 protein: CASSFGGGPNYGYTF

clone size: .
V gene: TRBV2
J gene: TRBJ2-1
CDR3 length: 13
D gene: .
CDR3 DNA: TGTGCCAGCACGCTCCTTCTTCTTCGAGAGCAGTTCTTC
CDR3 protein: CASTLLLLREQFF

clone size: few
V gene: TRBV19
J gene: TRBJ2-1
CDR3 length: 15
D gene: TRBD2
CDR3 DNA: TGTGCCAGTAGGGAAGGACTAGCGGTAGGACATGAGCAGTTCTTC
CDR3 protein: CASREGLAVGHEQFF

clone size: .
V gene: TRBV19
J gene: TRBJ1-4
CDR3 length: 14
D gene: .
CDR3 DNA: TGTGCCAGTGGAACCCCCAGGGAAGGAGAAAAACTGTTTTTT
CDR3 protein: CASGTPREGEKLFF

clone size: .
V gene: TRBV10-3
J gene: TRBJ1-1
CDR3 length: 13
D gene: .
CDR3 DNA: TGTGCCATCAGTCCCTCAGGGAACACTGAAGCTTTCTTT
CDR3 protein: CAISPSGNTEAFF

clone size: .
V gene: TRBV7-3
J gene: TRBJ2-1
CDR3 length: 15
D gene: .
CDR3 DNA: TGTGCCAGCAGCCCAACACGAGGGGCCGCCGGGGAGCAGTTCTTC
CDR3 protein: CASSPTRGAAGEQFF

clone size: .
V gene: TRBV6-5
J gene: TRBJ1-4
CDR3 length: 13
D gene: .
CDR3 DNA: TGTGCCAGCAGGCAGGGAGAGGGTGAAAAACTGTTTTTT
CDR3 protein: CASRQGEGEKLFF

clone size: .
V gene: TRBV2
J gene: TRBJ2-2
CDR3 length: 13
D gene: .
CDR3 DNA: TGTGCCAGCAGCCGTTACCGAGCCGGGGAGCTGTTTTTT
CDR3 protein: CASSRYRAGELFF

clone size: .
V gene: TRBV9
J gene: TRBJ1-2
CDR3 length: 14
D gene: TRBD1
CDR3 DNA: TGTGCCAGCAGCCCCCAGGGACAGAACTATGGCTACACCTTC
CDR3 protein: CASSPQGQNYGYTF

clone size: .
V gene: TRBV7-2
J gene: TRBJ1-2
CDR3 length: 18
D gene: TRBD1
CDR3 DNA: TGTGCCAGCAGCCTAGATGAGATAAGGACAGGCGCGGCCTATGGCTACACCTTC
CDR3 protein: CASSLDEIRTGAAYGYTF